This is a list of T cell receptor beta chains from one sample in a study of cytomegalovirus exposure and HLA in healthy donors. Libraries were prepared by immunoSEQ multiplex PCR; TCRdb keeps only in-frame clonotypes and omits some of them. The repertoire holds 60,000 to 75,000 clones, with under 85% as singletons. The sequenced sample consisted of PBMCs. All receptors derive from a woman aged 60 to 75 in good health and CMV-seropositive. Both conserved end residues are part of each CDR3.

v_gene,j_gene,CDR3aa
TRBV19,TRBJ2-2,CASSNSRDTSTGELFF
TRBV6-4,TRBJ2-5,CATTQVGGLAETQYF
TRBV6-1,TRBJ2-5,CASGPGLAGETQYF
TRBV19,TRBJ2-2,CASSDRGRVIGELFF
TRBV5-1,TRBJ1-2,CASSLVTGEYGYPF
TRBV28,TRBJ1-2,CASIKGGPNYGYTF
TRBV30,TRBJ2-1,CAWRTTSGGRWFF
TRBV5-8,TRBJ2-4,CASRSGRIIIQYF
TRBV6-6,TRBJ2-2,CASNQGTGELFF
TRBV2,TRBJ1-6,CASRTGWNSPLHF
TRBV5-5,TRBJ1-1,CASRYSRGGNTEAFF
TRBV7-8,TRBJ2-5,CASRLDRGQETQYF
TRBV21-1,TRBJ1-2,CASSKGACRSVGYTF
TRBV25-1,TRBJ1-6,CASSIKTDYNSPLHF
TRBV5-1,TRBJ2-2,CASARGVTGELFF
TRBV2,.,CARQAGDEQYF
TRBV10-3,TRBJ1-2,CAISPGQGASDGYTF
TRBV6-6,TRBJ2-7,CASSRDRAYEQYF
TRBV20-1,TRBJ1-1,CSARSTTEAFF
TRBV2,TRBJ2-5,CASSALDRHQETQYF
TRBV27,TRBJ1-5,CASSLVGNQPQHF
TRBV7-9,TRBJ1-2,CASSNSGGGGNGYTF
TRBV30,TRBJ2-1,CAWDTSGGDHNEQFF
TRBV9,TRBJ1-4,CASSGHRQEKLFF
TRBV6-6,TRBJ1-3,CASSKGQPPNTIYF